Shown below are 14 T cell receptor beta chains from a single sample sequenced in a study of CD8+ T cells in alopecia areata. Noted treatment: oral pan-JAK inhibitor, 5-10 mg twice daily. Extracted from the samples, RNA was reverse transcribed into cDNA to serve as the sequencing template. Profiled with immunoSEQ multiplex PCR; TCRdb holds only in-frame clones, not every one. This table holds roughly 190,000 clones, roughly 60% found once. The specimen was CD4+ T cells sorted from blood, collected at week 24, from a patient treated with tofacitinib. The receptor set was obtained from a human donor with alopecia areata.

The J gene is TRBJ2-5, the V gene TRBV19; D tentatively reads TRBD1 or TRBD2 (5 bases each). CDR3 length: 13 amino acids. Germline assignment: CDR1 LNHDA and CDR2 SQIVND (reference sequence). V was cut by 5 bases and J by 5 bases, with 12 bases left in between. The chain's CDR3 is CASSPGTGETQYF. The CDR3 DNA reads as TGTGCCAGTAGTCCCGGGACGGGGGAGACCCAGTACTTC.

As DNA, the CDR3 is TGTGCCAGCTCACGGGAGGTAGAGAGGACTGAAGCTTTCTTT. Translated: CASSREVERTEAFF. The rearrangement links TRBV18 to TRBJ1-1, with D unclear. Trimming stripped 4 bases from V and 5 bases from J, with 14 bases between. The length of the CDR3 is 14 residues. Germline-derived CDR1 and CDR2 are KGHSH and LQKENI.

This clone has more than one count but fewer than ten. The chain has TRBV4-3 and TRBJ1-1; unclear D gene. Trimming took off 1 base at V and 1 base at J, with 4 bases between the two ends. Looked up from germline, CDR1 is LGHNA and CDR2 is YSLEER. The CDR3 runs 13 residues. CDR3 sequence: CASSQGGNTEAFF. The CDR3, as DNA: TGCGCCAGCAGCCAAGGGGGGAACACTGAAGCTTTCTTT.

The count of this clone is one. The V gene is TRBV30, the J gene TRBJ2-7, with D perhaps TRBD2 (5 bases). V was pared by 3 bases and J by 2 bases, with 11 bases between. There are 13 residues in the CDR3. Germline CDR1 is GTSNPN and CDR2 is SVGIG (reference sequence). The CDR3 DNA sequence: TGTGCCTGGAGCCGGGATAGGACCTACGAGCAGTACTTC. It specifies CAWSRDRTYEQYF.

The chain is built from TRBV4-3 and TRBJ1-6; D is unresolved. Germline V gene data show CDR1 as LGHNA and CDR2 as YSLEER. The CDR3 is 15 amino acids. V was trimmed by 1 base and J by 6 bases, leaving 10 bases between them. CDR3 in amino acids: CASSQGEGFNSPLHF. As DNA, the CDR3 is TGCGCCAGCAGCCAAGGTGAGGGTTTTAATTCACCCCTCCACTTT.

This clone turned up a few times. The chain recombines TRBV28 with TRBJ2-3; D call uncertain. The germline V and J ends were trimmed by 2 bases and 1 base, with 10 bases remaining between them. CDR1 is MDHEN and CDR2 is SYDVKM in the germline V gene. This CDR3 has 15 residues. Here the CDR3 reads CASSLGLAGTDTQYF. The CDR3 bases are TGTGCCAGCAGTTTAGGTTTAGCAGGCACAGATACGCAGTATTTT. The variable domain in full, with the rest retrieved from reference TRBV28 and TRBJ2-3, is DVKVTQSSRYLVKRTGEKVFLECVQDMDHENMFWYRQDPGLGLRLIYFSYDVKMKEKGDIPEGYSVSREKKERFSLILESASTNQTSMYLCASSLGLAGTDTQYFGPGTRLTVL.

This chain connects TRBV29-1 to TRBJ2-1; 8 bases are a match to TRBD2. The germline gives CDR1 SQVTM, CDR2 ANQGSEA. With V trimmed by 2 bases and J by 4 bases, 7 bases remained unmatched. The CDR3 consists of 15 residues. The CDR3 coding sequence is TGCAGCGTTGAACCTCGGGGGGGGGCTTACAATGAGCAGTTCTTC. It is translated as CSVEPRGGAYNEQFF.

V is TRBV25-1 and J is TRBJ1-2; 7 bases agree with TRBD1. The J segment lost 5 bases and the V segment lost 3 bases, leaving 6 bases of the junction unmatched. CDR3 length: 14 amino acids. Germline V gene sequence: CDR1 MGHDK, CDR2 SYGVNS. The CDR3 DNA follows: TGTGCCAGCAGTGAGACAGGGTTTGGATATGGCTACACCTTC. Translating gives CASSETGFGYGYTF.

A single count supports this clone. The chain joins TRBV2 to TRBJ1-1; the D gene is possibly TRBD1 (5 bases). CDR1 and CDR2 from the germline V gene are SNHLY and FYNNEI. The CDR3 is made up of 14 amino acids. V was pared by 5 bases and J by 1 base, with 11 bases between. In DNA, the CDR3 is TGTGCCAGCAGTTCGGGACGGAAGAACACTGAAGCTTTCTTT. As protein: CASSSGRKNTEAFF.

Only a few counts were recorded for this clone. The chain is built from TRBV19 and TRBJ1-5, with D possibly TRBD1 on 5 matching bases. The CDR3 loop spans 13 amino acids. Trimming removed 7 bases from V and 9 bases from J, with 16 bases in between. CDR1 LNHDA and CDR2 SQIVND come from the germline V gene (reference sequence). CDR3 region: CASMDGAGGPQHF. CDR3 nucleotides: TGTGCCAGTATGGACGGAGCGGGGGGGCCCCAGCATTTT. The whole variable domain, filled in from reference TRBV19 and TRBJ1-5, reads DGGITQSPKYLFRKEGQNVTLSCEQNLNHDAMYWYRQDPGQGLRLIYYSQIVNDFQKGDIAEGYSVSREKKESFPLTVTSAQKNPTAFYLCASMDGAGGPQHFGDGTRLSIL.

The chain is built from TRBV5-6 and TRBJ2-7; no clear D gene. Germline V gene sequence: CDR1 SGHDT, CDR2 YYEEEE. The CDR3 has 13 amino acids. Trimming removed 6 bases from V and 3 bases from J, with 13 bases in between. CDR3 nucleotide sequence: TGTGCCAGCACCCCAAGGGCCAACTACGAGCAGTACTTC. Residues: CASTPRANYEQYF.

V usage is TRBV23-1 and J usage is TRBJ1-1, with D uncertain. TRBV23-1 is recorded as an ORF, its role being uncertain. The CDR3 has 10 amino acids. Trimming cost V 4 bases and J 11 bases, with 8 bases left between them. The CDR3 DNA follows: TGCGCCAGCAGTCGCCACGGGGCTTTCTTT. Amino acid sequence: CASSRHGAFF.

The chain has TRBV9 and TRBJ2-2; D not certain. This CDR3 is built from 14 residues. The V gene lost 0 bases and the J gene lost 5 bases, with 8 bases spanning the gap. Per the germline V gene, CDR1 is SGDLS and CDR2 is YYNGEE. The CDR3 nucleotides read TGTGCCAGCAGCGTAGGTGGGGTGACCGGGGAGCTGTTTTTT. Its protein product is CASSVGGVTGELFF.

This chain uses TRBV4-1 with TRBJ1-6, with TRBD1 as a possible D gene (5 bases). Trimming removed 3 bases at V and 7 bases at J, with 10 bases between. The CDR3 length is 14 residues. CDR1 is MGHRA, CDR2 YSYEKL, per germline. CDR3 DNA: TGCGCCAGCAGCCAGGAGGGGAGGAATTCACCCCTCCACTTT. Translated: CASSQEGRNSPLHF.